One sample yielded the 17 T cell receptor beta chains listed below, sequenced in a study of identical twins listed by TCRdb under 2016. Libraries came from 5' RACE. Sequencing took place on an Illumina HiSeq 2000. TCRdb applied fastp at Q25 and MiXCR to the public reads, then kept only in-frame beta chains. For every CDR3 protein sequence, its rows merge into one entry that carries the most common genes and DNA. The sample records about 530,000 distinct CDR3 sequences, 15% of which are singletons. The ten largest clones capture less than 0.5% of the sample. The sample was also reused in another study, on yellow fever vaccine responses in identical twins.

Sequenced input: CD4+ T cells sorted from blood. The receptors were gathered from a young woman in good health.

The V gene is TRBV7-8, the J gene TRBJ1-5; D is possibly TRBD1 (6 bases). The ends were cut back, 2 bases at V and 5 bases at J, with 13 bases in the middle. The CDR3 consists of 15 residues. Germline values: CDR1 SGHVS, CDR2 FQNEAQ. DNA of the CDR3: TGTGCCAGCAGCTTATTGGCGACAGGTGATCAGCCCCAGCATTTT. This encodes CASSLLATGDQPQHF.

This clonotype has just a few counts. The chain is built from TRBV11-2 and TRBJ2-2; 9 bases line up with TRBD2. The V and J ends lost 2 bases and 8 bases, in that order; junction bases with no gene match: 3. In germline, CDR1 is SGHAT, CDR2 FQNNGV. The CDR3 is 14 amino acids. The CDR3 DNA reads as TGTGCCAGCAGCTTAACCCTAGCGGGAGGGGAGCTGTTTTTT. It codes for CASSLTLAGGELFF.

A few counts support this clonotype. V usage is TRBV11-2 and J usage is TRBJ2-7; 10 bases agree with TRBD1. Per germline, CDR1 SGHAT and CDR2 FQNNGV. V lost 4 bases to trimming and J lost 0 bases; unmatched junction nucleotides: 6. The CDR3 covers 16 residues. DNA of the CDR3: TGTGCCAGCAGCTCCGAGGGACAGGGGATCTCCTACGAGCAGTACGTC. The encoded protein is CASSSEGQGISYEQYV.

The chain links TRBV24-1 to TRBJ1-2; 9 bases match TRBD1. Germline lookup yields CDR1 KGHDR and CDR2 SFDVKD. The V gene end was trimmed by 4 bases and the J gene end by 2 bases; junction bases not matched to a gene: 7. The CDR3 sequence is 16 residues long. CDR3 region: CATSDPRTGENYGYTF. CDR3 bases: TGTGCCACCAGTGACCCCCGGACAGGGGAGAACTATGGCTACACCTTC.

This clonotype was observed at least ten times. V gene TRBV28 combines with J gene TRBJ1-4; D remains ambiguous. The CDR3 loop spans 16 amino acids. Germline V gives CDR1 MDHEN, CDR2 SYDVKM. Trimming took 6 bases from V and 0 from J, leaving 14 bases between them. This chain's CDR3 is CASRRGWAATNEKLFF. The DNA of the CDR3 is TGTGCCAGCAGACGGGGTTGGGCTGCAACTAATGAAAAACTGTTTTTT.

The rearrangement uses TRBV7-8 and TRBJ1-5, with unresolved D. Trimming took 6 bases from V and 2 from J, leaving 11 bases between them. The germline V gene has CDR1 SGHVS and CDR2 FQNEAQ. The length of the CDR3 is 14 residues. CDR3 DNA sequence: TGTGCCAGCAGACTTAGTAGGGGCAATCAGCCCCAGCATTTT. Translating it yields CASRLSRGNQPQHF.

Note on this clonotype: Compared with germline, one end of the junction differs, possibly owing to a read error. The J gene is TRBJ2-2, the V gene TRBV5-1; 7 nucleotides line up with TRBD2. The V gene's germline CDR1 is SGHRS and CDR2 YFSETQ. The length of the CDR3 is 15 residues. CDR3 DNA: TGCGCCAGCAGCTTGAGCGGGGAGAGCACCGGGGCGCTGTTTTTT. Translating it yields CASSLSGESTGALFF.

In this sample, this clonotype turned up once. This chain uses TRBV11-3 with TRBJ1-6; 9 bases are shared with TRBD1. The CDR3 is made up of 15 amino acids. V trimming: 5 bases; J trimming: 6 bases; junction bases outside the gene matches: 5. The germline V gene has CDR1 SGHNT and CDR2 YENEEA. DNA for the CDR3: TGTGCCAGCAGCCGACCGGGACAGGGTAATTCACCCCTCCACTTT. This translates into CASSRPGQGNSPLHF.

The V gene is TRBV6-5, the J gene TRBJ2-1; D is unclear. The CDR3 length is 12 residues. Trimming removed 0 bases from V and 8 bases from J, with 5 bases in between. In germline, CDR1 is MNHEY, CDR2 SVGAGI. The CDR3 is CASSYSSDEQFF. The CDR3 DNA sequence: TGTGCCAGCAGTTACTCTTCGGATGAGCAGTTCTTC.

The CDR3 here is CASSVGVSWGTDTQYF. The CDR3 DNA follows: TGTGCCAGCAGCGTAGGGGTTTCTTGGGGGACAGATACGCAGTATTTT. The genes are TRBV9 and TRBJ2-3; D is tentatively TRBD1 or TRBD2 (5 bases each). V was cut by 0 bases and J by 3 bases, with 14 bases left in between. This CDR3 has 16 amino acids. Germline CDR1 reads SGDLS; CDR2 reads YYNGEE.

V is TRBV3-1 and J is TRBJ2-2; D not resolved. The CDR3 runs 13 residues. Trimming left V 5 bases short and J 7 bases short, with 11 bases between. Germline CDR1 and CDR2: LGHDT and YNNKEL (reference sequence). CDR3 in DNA: TGTGCCAGCAGCTATACTCCAGTCGGGGAGCTGTTTTTT. This codes for CASSYTPVGELFF. The complete variable domain, with remaining parts taken from reference TRBV3-1 and TRBJ2-2, reads DTAVSQTPKYLVTQMGNDKSIKCEQNLGHDTMYWYKQDSKKFLKIMFSYNNKELIINETVPNRFSPKSPDKAHLNLHINSLELGDSAVYFCASSYTPVGELFFGEGSRLTVL.

This clonotype was observed a handful of times. The chain couples TRBV29-1 to TRBJ1-4; D not certain. V gave up 5 bases and J gave up 0 bases, with 13 bases separating them. Germline V gives CDR1 SQVTM, CDR2 ANQGSEA. This CDR3 spans 15 amino acids. The CDR3, as DNA: TGCAGCGTTTTTTTTGGGAGAACAACTAATGAAAAACTGTTTTTT. As protein: CSVFFGRTTNEKLFF.

The V gene is TRBV18, the J gene TRBJ2-7; D assignment may be TRBD1 or TRBD2 (5 bases each). V lost 1 base and J lost 2, with 12 bases in between. This CDR3 has 15 amino acids. Germline-derived CDR1 and CDR2 are KGHSH and LQKENI. CDR3 region: CASSPLLGTTYEQYF. CDR3 bases: TGTGCCAGCTCACCACTATTAGGGACCACCTACGAGCAGTACTTC.

This chain connects TRBV4-2 to TRBJ2-3; unclear D gene. This CDR3 has 17 residues. Germline CDR1 and CDR2: LGHNA and YNFKEQ. V was cut by 0 bases and J by 2 bases, with 15 bases left in between. The CDR3 sequence: CASSQDIRPRTTDTQYF. CDR3 nucleotides: TGTGCCAGCAGCCAAGATATTAGGCCCCGGACCACAGATACGCAGTATTTT.

This chain joins TRBV25-1 and TRBJ2-1, with D possibly matching TRBD2 (6 bases). This CDR3 region has 18 residues. The ends were cut back, 2 bases at V and 0 bases at J, with 17 bases in the middle. Per the germline V gene, CDR1 is MGHDK and CDR2 is SYGVNS. Written as DNA, the CDR3 is TGTGCCAGCAGTGAACCCCGGCGCGCGGGACGCTCCTACAATGAGCAGTTCTTC. Its translation is CASSEPRRAGRSYNEQFF.

The rearrangement joins TRBV7-2 to TRBJ2-3; D remains unclear. Between the trimmed V and J ends, which lost 5 bases and 0 bases, there was a span of 18 bases. This CDR3 spans 17 amino acids. The germline V gene has CDR1 SGHTA and CDR2 FQGNSA. The CDR3 region has the DNA TGTGCCAGCAGCCTAACACCACGGTCGGCTAGCACAGATACGCAGTATTTT. Translating gives CASSLTPRSASTDTQYF.

This clonotype was observed a few times. V usage is TRBV20-1 and J usage is TRBJ1-5, with 7 bases that match TRBD1. V shed 5 bases, J shed 5 bases, and the junction held 6 bases outside the gene matches. The CDR3 has 13 residues. Germline CDR1 DFQATT, CDR2 SNEGSKA (reference sequence). CDR3 in amino acids: CSAWDRPDQPQHF. DNA for the CDR3: TGCAGTGCTTGGGACAGACCCGATCAGCCCCAGCATTTT.